A single sample is the source of the 11 T cell receptor beta chains below, sequenced in a study of blood T cell repertoires in COVID-19. Some clones are missing from TCRdb's copy, which holds only in-frame ones; the method was immunoSEQ multiplex PCR. This table has roughly 310,000 clones, around nine tenths appearing once. Sequencing was carried out using PBMCs or T cells enriched from blood (not recorded which). The receptors originated from a man aged 55-75 years who had recovered from COVID-19.

The chain carries TRBV19 and TRBJ1-1; D possibly corresponds to TRBD1 (6 bases). The V and J ends lost 6 bases and 5 bases respectively, with 16 bases between them. The CDR3 extends over 14 amino acids. The germline V gene has CDR1 LNHDA and CDR2 SQIVND (reference sequence). As DNA, the CDR3 is TGTGCCAGTAGGGACGCCTGGGGGCGAACTGAAGCTTTCTTT. Its protein is CASRDAWGRTEAFF.

This chain uses TRBV28 with TRBJ1-4; D may be TRBD1 (5 bases). V dropped 4 bases and J dropped 0 bases, with 18 bases sitting between them. The CDR3 contains 18 residues. CDR1 and CDR2 (germline): MDHEN, SYDVKM. CDR3 in DNA: TGTGCCAGCAGTTCGGGGCAGGGAGGCTATGCAACTAATGAAAAACTGTTTTTT. Its translation is CASSSGQGGYATNEKLFF.

CDR3 DNA: TGTGCCAGCAGCCCGGGTGGGCCTGGGGAGTCCCTCTATGGCTACACCTTC. Encoded protein: CASSPGGPGESLYGYTF. The chain has TRBV7-9 and TRBJ1-2; D call uncertain. Trimming shortened V by 5 bases and J by 4 bases, and 23 bases separated the two germline ends. Germline lookup yields CDR1 SEHNR and CDR2 FQNEAQ (reference sequence). This CDR3 spans 17 amino acids.

The rearrangement joins TRBV9 to TRBJ2-7; weak D call: TRBD1 (5 bases). Looked up from germline, CDR1 is SGDLS and CDR2 is YYNGEE. This CDR3 contains 16 residues. Between the trimmed V and J ends, which lost 3 bases and 6 bases, there was a span of 22 bases. This chain's CDR3 is CASSASGMAGSSEQYF. DNA of the CDR3: TGTGCCAGCAGCGCGTCAGGGATGGCCGGTTCGAGCGAGCAGTACTTC.

J is TRBJ2-7 and V is TRBV27; 8 bases match TRBD2. This CDR3 is 15 amino acids long. Germline V gene lookup returns CDR1 MNHEY and CDR2 SMNVEV (reference sequence). V was clipped by 5 bases and J by 0 bases; unmatched bases: 6. This chain's CDR3 is CASSRSGVSSYEQYF. For the CDR3, the DNA is TGTGCCAGCAGTCGTAGCGGGGTCTCCTCCTACGAGCAGTACTTC.

J is TRBJ2-2 and V is TRBV11-3; 7 nucleotides line up with TRBD1. This CDR3 spans 16 amino acids. V lost 5 bases to trimming and J lost 0 bases; unmatched junction nucleotides: 6. Germline values: CDR1 SGHNT, CDR2 YENEEA. This CDR3 is CASSHSQGANTGELFF. CDR3 bases: TGTGCCAGCAGCCATTCCCAGGGGGCGAACACCGGGGAGCTGTTTTTT.

V usage is TRBV5-1 and J usage is TRBJ2-1; TRBD2 aligns across 8 bases. The CDR3 covers 15 residues. Trimming took 6 bases from V and 2 from J; bases not matched to a gene: 7. Germline V gives CDR1 SGHRS, CDR2 YFSETQ. The chain's CDR3 is CASKVAGLAYNEQFF. The CDR3 DNA sequence: TGCGCCAGCAAAGTGGCGGGACTAGCCTACAATGAGCAGTTCTTC.

The V and J genes are TRBV29-1 and TRBJ1-1; D unresolved. The germline V gene has CDR1 SQVTM and CDR2 ANQGSEA. The ends were cut back, 2 bases at V and 0 bases at J, with 7 bases in the middle. This CDR3 is 13 amino acids long. CDR3 in DNA: TGCAGCGTTGAACTGACTATGAACACTGAAGCTTTCTTT. Amino acids: CSVELTMNTEAFF.

The rearrangement links TRBV14 to TRBJ2-5; 7 positions agree with TRBD2. Germline V gives CDR1 SGHDN, CDR2 FVKESK. V shed 3 bases and J 0 bases; nucleotides not matched to a gene: 4. This CDR3 has 15 amino acids. CDR3 nucleotide sequence: TGTGCCAGCAGCCAGAACCTAGCGGACCAAGAGACCCAGTACTTC. Translating gives CASSQNLADQETQYF. The full variable domain, with the rest looked up from reference TRBV14 and TRBJ2-5, is EAGVTQFPSHSVIEKGQTVTLRCDPISGHDNLYWYRRVMGKEIKFLLHFVKESKQDESGMPNNRFLAERTGGTYSTLKVQPAELEDSGVYFCASSQNLADQETQYFGPGTRLLVL.

The gene calls are TRBV2 and TRBJ2-2; TRBD2 matches at 12 bases. V trimming: 8 bases; J trimming: 7 bases; junction bases outside the gene matches: 8. The CDR3 has 15 residues. Germline V gene sequence: CDR1 SNHLY, CDR2 FYNNEI. CDR3 region: CASGRLAGAGGELFF. Written as DNA, the CDR3 is TGTGCCAGCGGCCGACTAGCGGGAGCAGGCGGGGAGCTGTTTTTT.

V usage is TRBV7-8 and J usage is TRBJ1-2, with 10 bases matching TRBD1. The germline V gene encodes CDR1 SGHVS and CDR2 FQNEAQ. V lost 6 bases to trimming and J lost 6 bases; unmatched junction nucleotides: 7. There are 14 residues in the CDR3. The CDR3 region is CASSPRQGADGYTF. In DNA, the CDR3 is TGTGCCAGCAGTCCCCGACAGGGGGCGGATGGCTACACCTTC.